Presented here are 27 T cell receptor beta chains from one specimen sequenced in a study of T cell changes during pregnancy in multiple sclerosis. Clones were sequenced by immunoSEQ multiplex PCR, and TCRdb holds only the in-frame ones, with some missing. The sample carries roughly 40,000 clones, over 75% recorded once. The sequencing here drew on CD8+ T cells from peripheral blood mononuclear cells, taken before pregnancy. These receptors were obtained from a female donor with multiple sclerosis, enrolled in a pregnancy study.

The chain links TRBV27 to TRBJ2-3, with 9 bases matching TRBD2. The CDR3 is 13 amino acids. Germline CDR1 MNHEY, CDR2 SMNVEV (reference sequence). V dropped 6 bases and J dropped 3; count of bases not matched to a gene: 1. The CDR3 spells CASRAGGTDTQYF. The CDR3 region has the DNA TGTGCCAGCAGGGCGGGAGGGACAGATACGCAGTATTTT.

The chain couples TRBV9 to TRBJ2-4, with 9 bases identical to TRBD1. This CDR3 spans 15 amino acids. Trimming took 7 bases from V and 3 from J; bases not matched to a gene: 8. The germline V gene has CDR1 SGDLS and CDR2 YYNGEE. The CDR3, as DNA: TGTGCCAGCTCCGACGGACAGGGGAACAAAAACATTCAGTACTTC. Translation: CASSDGQGNKNIQYF.

CDR3 region: CATAGTSGRALTDTQYF. For the CDR3, the DNA is TGTGCCACCGCCGGGACTAGCGGGAGGGCCCTCACAGATACGCAGTATTTT. The chain has TRBV27 and TRBJ2-3, with 16 nucleotides matching TRBD2. CDR1 and CDR2 from the germline V gene are MNHEY and SMNVEV (reference sequence). CDR3 length equals 17 residues. The J segment lost 2 bases and the V segment lost 10 bases, leaving 9 bases of the junction unmatched.

CDR3 nucleotide sequence: TGTGCCAGCAGCTTCGCCGGGACAGGATTTAATCAGCCCCAGCATTTT. Encoded protein: CASSFAGTGFNQPQHF. V gene TRBV28 combines with J gene TRBJ1-5; 8 bases are shared with TRBD1. Germline CDR1 is MDHEN and CDR2 is SYDVKM. CDR3 length: 16 amino acids. The V gene end was trimmed by 6 bases and the J gene end by 4 bases; junction bases not matched to a gene: 11.

CDR3 bases: TGTGCCAGCAGCCCAAGTAGGTACCGGGACAGCCACACCGGGGAGCTGTTTTTT. Amino acids: CASSPSRYRDSHTGELFF. The chain joins TRBV7-6 to TRBJ2-2; 7 bases are a match to TRBD1. The CDR3 consists of 18 residues. After removal of 5 bases from V and 3 bases from J, the junction contained 15 bases not matched to a gene. From germline, CDR1 is SGHVS and CDR2 FNYEAQ.

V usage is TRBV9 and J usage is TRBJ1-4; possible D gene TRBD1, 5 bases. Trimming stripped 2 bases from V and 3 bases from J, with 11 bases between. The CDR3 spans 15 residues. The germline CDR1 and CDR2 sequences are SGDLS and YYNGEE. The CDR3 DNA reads TGTGCCAGCAGCGTGAGTGGGGGGGCTAATGAAAAACTGTTTTTT. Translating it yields CASSVSGGANEKLFF.

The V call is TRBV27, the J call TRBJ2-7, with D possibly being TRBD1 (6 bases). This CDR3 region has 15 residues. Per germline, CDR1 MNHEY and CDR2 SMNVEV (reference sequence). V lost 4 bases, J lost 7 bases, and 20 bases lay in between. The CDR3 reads CASSSAGAAPLEQYF. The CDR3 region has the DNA TGTGCCAGCAGTTCCGCAGGGGCCGCACCCTTGGAGCAGTACTTC.

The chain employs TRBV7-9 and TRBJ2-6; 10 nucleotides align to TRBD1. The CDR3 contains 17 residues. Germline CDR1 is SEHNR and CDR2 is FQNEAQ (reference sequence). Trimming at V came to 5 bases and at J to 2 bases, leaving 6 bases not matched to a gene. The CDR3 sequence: CASSTRDRGPGANVLTF. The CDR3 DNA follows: TGTGCCAGCAGCACCCGGGACAGGGGCCCTGGGGCCAACGTCCTGACTTTC.

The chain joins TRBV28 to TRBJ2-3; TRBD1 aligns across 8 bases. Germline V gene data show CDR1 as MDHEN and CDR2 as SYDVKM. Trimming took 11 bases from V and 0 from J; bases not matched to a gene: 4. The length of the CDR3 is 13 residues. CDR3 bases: TGTGCCGGAGGGACAGGTAGCACAGATACGCAGTATTTT. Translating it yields CAGGTGSTDTQYF.

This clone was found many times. The CDR3 region is CASSRTDSPAIEQYF. CDR3 nucleotides: TGTGCCAGTAGCAGAACAGACAGCCCAGCGATTGAGCAGTACTTC. This rearrangement joins TRBV19 to TRBJ2-7; D is perhaps TRBD1 (5 bases). The CDR3 loop spans 15 amino acids. V dropped 6 bases and J dropped 7 bases, with 22 bases sitting between them. CDR1 is LNHDA and CDR2 is SQIVND in the germline V gene (reference sequence).

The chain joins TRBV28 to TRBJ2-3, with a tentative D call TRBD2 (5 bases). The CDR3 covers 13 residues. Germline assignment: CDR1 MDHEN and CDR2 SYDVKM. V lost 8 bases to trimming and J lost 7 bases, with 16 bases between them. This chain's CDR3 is CASAGLQHNTQYF. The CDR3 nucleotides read TGTGCCAGCGCCGGACTCCAACATAATACGCAGTATTTT.

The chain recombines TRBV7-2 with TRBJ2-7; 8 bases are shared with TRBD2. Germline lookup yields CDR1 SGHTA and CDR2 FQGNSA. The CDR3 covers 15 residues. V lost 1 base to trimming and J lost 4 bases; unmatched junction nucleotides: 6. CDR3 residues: CASSLEISGKYEQYF. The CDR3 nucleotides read TGTGCCAGCAGCTTAGAAATTAGCGGGAAGTACGAGCAGTACTTC.

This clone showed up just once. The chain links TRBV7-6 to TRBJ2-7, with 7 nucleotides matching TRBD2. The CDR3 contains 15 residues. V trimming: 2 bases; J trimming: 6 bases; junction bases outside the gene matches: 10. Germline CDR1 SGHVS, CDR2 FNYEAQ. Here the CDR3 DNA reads TGTGCCAGCAGCTTATCAGACGGGAGGCTGGGCGAGCAGTACTTC. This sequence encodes CASSLSDGRLGEQYF.

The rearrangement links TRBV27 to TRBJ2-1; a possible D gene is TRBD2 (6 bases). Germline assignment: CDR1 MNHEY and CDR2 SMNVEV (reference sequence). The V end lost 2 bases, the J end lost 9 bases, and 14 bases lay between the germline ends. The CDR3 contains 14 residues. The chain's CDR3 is CASSLGSDYSEQFF. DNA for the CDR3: TGTGCCAGCAGTTTAGGATCGGACTATTCTGAGCAGTTCTTC.

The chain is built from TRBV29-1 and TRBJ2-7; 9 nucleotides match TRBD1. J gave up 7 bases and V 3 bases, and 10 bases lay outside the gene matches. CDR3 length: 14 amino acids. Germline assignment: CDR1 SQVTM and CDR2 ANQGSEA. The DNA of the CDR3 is TGCAGCGTTGAGTGGCGGGACAGGGCGGGTGAGCAGTACTTC. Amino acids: CSVEWRDRAGEQYF.

For the CDR3, the DNA is TGCAGCGTTGTCACCTACAATGAGCAGTTCTTC. Residues: CSVVTYNEQFF. This chain links TRBV29-1 with TRBJ2-1; no reliable D call. Looked up from germline, CDR1 is SQVTM and CDR2 is ANQGSEA. V lost 4 bases, J lost 2 bases, and 3 bases lay in between. The CDR3 has 11 amino acids.

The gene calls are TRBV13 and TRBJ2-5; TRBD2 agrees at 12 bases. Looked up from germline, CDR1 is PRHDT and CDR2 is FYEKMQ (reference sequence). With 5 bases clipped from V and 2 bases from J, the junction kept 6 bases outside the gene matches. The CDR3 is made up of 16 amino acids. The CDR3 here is CASSPRTSGAQETQYF. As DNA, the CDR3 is TGTGCCAGCAGCCCAAGGACTAGCGGGGCACAAGAGACCCAGTACTTC.

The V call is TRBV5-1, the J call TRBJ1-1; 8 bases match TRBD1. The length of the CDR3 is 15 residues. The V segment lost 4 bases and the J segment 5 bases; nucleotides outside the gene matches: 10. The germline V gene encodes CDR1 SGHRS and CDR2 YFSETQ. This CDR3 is CASSVDGQGPTEAFF. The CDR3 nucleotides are TGCGCCAGCAGCGTCGACGGACAGGGACCAACTGAAGCTTTCTTT.

CDR3 residues: CASSPRQGRDEQFF. The CDR3 DNA sequence: TGTGCCAGCAGCCCCAGACAGGGGCGCGATGAGCAGTTCTTC. The genes are TRBV9 and TRBJ2-1, with 8 nucleotides matching TRBD1. Per the germline V gene, CDR1 is SGDLS and CDR2 is YYNGEE. The CDR3 has 14 residues. After removal of 4 bases from V and 8 bases from J, the junction contained 8 bases not matched to a gene. The full variable domain, its missing parts supplied by reference TRBV9 and TRBJ2-1, is DSGVTQTPKHLITATGQRVTLRCSPRSGDLSVYWYQQSLDQGLQFLIQYYNGEERAKGNILERFSAQQFPDLHSELNLSSLELGDSALYFCASSPRQGRDEQFFGPGTRLTVL.

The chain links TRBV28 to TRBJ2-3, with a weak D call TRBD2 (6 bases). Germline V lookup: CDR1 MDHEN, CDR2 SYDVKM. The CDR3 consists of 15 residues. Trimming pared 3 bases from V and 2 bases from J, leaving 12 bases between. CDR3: CASSFRDSTTDTQYF. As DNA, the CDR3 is TGTGCCAGCAGTTTCCGGGACTCCACCACAGATACGCAGTATTTT. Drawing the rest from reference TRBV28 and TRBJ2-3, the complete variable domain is DVKVTQSSRYLVKRTGEKVFLECVQDMDHENMFWYRQDPGLGLRLIYFSYDVKMKEKGDIPEGYSVSREKKERFSLILESASTNQTSMYLCASSFRDSTTDTQYFGPGTRLTVL.

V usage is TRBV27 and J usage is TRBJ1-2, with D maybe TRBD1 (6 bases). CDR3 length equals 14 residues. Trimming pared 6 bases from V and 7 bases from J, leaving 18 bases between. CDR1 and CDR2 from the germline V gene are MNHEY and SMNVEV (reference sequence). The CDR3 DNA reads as TGTGCCAGCAGCATGGGGACATCCGGTTTTGGCTACACCTTC. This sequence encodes CASSMGTSGFGYTF.

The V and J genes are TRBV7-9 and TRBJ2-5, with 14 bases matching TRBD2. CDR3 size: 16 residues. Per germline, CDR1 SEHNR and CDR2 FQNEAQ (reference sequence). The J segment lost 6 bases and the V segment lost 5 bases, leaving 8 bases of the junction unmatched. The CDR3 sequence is CASSPTSGRASKTQYF. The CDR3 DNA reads TGTGCCAGCAGCCCGACTAGCGGGAGGGCCAGTAAGACCCAGTACTTC.

CDR3 region: CASSPDYFNNEQFF. The CDR3 nucleotides are TGTGCCAGCAGTCCGGACTATTTTAACAATGAGCAGTTCTTC. The V call is TRBV27, the J call TRBJ2-1; D might be TRBD2 (6 bases). Trimming took 5 bases from V and 5 from J, leaving 13 bases between them. The V gene's germline CDR1 is MNHEY and CDR2 SMNVEV (reference sequence). This CDR3 has 14 residues.

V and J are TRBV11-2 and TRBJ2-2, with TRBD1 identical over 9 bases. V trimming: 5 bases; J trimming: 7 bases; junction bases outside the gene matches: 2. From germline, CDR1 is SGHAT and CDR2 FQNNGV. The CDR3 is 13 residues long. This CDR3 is CASSRTGDGELFF. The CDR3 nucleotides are TGTGCCAGCAGCCGGACAGGGGACGGGGAGCTGTTTTTT.

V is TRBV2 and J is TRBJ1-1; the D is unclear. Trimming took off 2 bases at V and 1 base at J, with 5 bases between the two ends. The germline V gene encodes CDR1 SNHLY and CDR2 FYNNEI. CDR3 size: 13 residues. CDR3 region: CASSELGNTEAFF. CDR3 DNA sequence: TGTGCCAGCAGTGAACTCGGGAACACTGAAGCTTTCTTT.

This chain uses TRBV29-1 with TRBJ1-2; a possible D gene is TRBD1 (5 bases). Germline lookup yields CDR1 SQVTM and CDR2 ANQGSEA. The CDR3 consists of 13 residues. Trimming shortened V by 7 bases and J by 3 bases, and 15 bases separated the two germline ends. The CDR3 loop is CSAEGREDYGYTF. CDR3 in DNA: TGCAGCGCAGAGGGCAGGGAGGACTATGGCTACACCTTC.

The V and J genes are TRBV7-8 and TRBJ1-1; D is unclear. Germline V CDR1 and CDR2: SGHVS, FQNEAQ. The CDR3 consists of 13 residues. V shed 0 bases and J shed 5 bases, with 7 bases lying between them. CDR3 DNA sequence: TGTGCCAGCAGCTTAGCGGGCCAGACTGAAGCTTTCTTT. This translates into CASSLAGQTEAFF.